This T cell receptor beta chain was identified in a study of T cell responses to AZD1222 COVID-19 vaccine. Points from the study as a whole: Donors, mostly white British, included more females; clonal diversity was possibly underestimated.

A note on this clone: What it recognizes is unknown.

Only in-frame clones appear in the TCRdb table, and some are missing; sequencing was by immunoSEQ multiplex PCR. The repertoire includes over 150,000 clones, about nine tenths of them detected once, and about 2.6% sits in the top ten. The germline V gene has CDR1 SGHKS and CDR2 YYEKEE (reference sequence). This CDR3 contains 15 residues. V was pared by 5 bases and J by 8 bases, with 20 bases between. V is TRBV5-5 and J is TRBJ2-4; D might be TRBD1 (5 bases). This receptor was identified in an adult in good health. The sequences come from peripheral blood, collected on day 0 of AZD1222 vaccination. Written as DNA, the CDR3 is TGTGCCAGCAGTCTTATCACAGGAGCAGCGCACATTCAGTACTTC. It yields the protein CASSLITGAAHIQYF.